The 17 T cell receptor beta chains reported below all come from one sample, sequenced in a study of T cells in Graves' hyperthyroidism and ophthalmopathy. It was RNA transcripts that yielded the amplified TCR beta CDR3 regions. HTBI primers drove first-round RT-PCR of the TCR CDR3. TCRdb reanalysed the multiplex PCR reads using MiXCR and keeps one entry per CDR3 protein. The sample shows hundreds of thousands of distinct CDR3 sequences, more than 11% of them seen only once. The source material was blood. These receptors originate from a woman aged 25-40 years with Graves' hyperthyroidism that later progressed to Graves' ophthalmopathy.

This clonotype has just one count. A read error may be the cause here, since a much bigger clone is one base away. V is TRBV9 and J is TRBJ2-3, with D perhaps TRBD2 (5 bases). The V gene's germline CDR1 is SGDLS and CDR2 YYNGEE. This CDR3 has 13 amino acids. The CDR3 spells CASSSSSIDTQYF. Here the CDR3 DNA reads TGTGCCAGCAGCTCCTCTAGCATAGATACGCAGTATTTT.

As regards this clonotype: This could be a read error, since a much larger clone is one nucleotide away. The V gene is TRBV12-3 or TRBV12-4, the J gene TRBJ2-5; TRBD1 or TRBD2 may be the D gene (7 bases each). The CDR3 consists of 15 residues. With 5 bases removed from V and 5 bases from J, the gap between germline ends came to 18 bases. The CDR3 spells CASSLPRQGGETQYF. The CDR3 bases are TGTGCCAGCAGTCTCCCCCGACAGGGAGGGGAGACCCAGTACTTC.

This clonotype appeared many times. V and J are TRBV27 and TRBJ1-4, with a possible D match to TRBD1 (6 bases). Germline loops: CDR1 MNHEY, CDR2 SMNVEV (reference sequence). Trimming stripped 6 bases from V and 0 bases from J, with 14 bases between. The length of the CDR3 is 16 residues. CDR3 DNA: TGTGCCAGCAGCCCGGACAGTGCGGCAACTAATGAAAAACTGTTTTTT. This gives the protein CASSPDSAATNEKLFF. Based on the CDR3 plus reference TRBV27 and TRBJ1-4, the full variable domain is EAQVTQNPRYLITVTGKKLTVTCSQNMNHEYMSWYRQDPGLGLRQIYYSMNVEVTDKGDVPEGYKVSRKEKRNFPLILESPSPNQTSLYFCASSPDSAATNEKLFFGSGTQLSVL.

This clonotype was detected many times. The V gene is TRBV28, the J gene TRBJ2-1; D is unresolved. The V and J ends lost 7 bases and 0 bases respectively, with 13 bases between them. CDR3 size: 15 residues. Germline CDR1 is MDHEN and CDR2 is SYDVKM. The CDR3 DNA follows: TGTGCCAGCACTTCCTGGCGGAGCTCCTACAATGAGCAGTTCTTC. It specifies CASTSWRSSYNEQFF.

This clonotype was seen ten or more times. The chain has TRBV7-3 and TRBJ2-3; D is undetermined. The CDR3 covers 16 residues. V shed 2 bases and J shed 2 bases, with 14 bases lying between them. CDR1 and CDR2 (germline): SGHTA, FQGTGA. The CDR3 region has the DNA TGTGCCAGCAGCTTAGTCACGGGCGCAATCACAGATACGCAGTATTTT. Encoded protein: CASSLVTGAITDTQYF. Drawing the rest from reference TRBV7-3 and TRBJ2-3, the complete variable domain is GAGVSQTPSNKVTEKGKYVELRCDPISGHTALYWYRQSLGQGPEFLIYFQGTGAADDSGLPNDRFFAVRPEGSVSTLKIQRTERGDSAVYLCASSLVTGAITDTQYFGPGTRLTVL.

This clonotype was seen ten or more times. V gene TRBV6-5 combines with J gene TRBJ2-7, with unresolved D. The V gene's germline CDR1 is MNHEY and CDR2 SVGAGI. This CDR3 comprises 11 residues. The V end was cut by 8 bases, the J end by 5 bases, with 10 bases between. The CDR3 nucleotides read TGTGCCAGCGGCCCTTCTAACGAGCAGTACTTC. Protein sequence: CASGPSNEQYF.

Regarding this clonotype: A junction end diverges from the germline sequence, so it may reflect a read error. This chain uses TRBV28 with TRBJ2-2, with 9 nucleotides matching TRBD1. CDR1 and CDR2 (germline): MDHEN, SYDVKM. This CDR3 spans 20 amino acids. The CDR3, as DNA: TGTGCCAGCAGAGCCCCCGGGACAGGGTGGTTCCCCCCGAACACCGGGGTGCTGTTTTTT. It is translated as CASRAPGTGWFPPNTGVLFF. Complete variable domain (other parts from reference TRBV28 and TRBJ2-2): DVKVTQSSRYLVKRTGEKVFLECVQDMDHENMFWYRQDPGLGLRLIYFSYDVKMKEKGDIPEGYSVSREKKERFSLILESASTNQTSMYLCASRAPGTGWFPPNTGVLFFGEGSRLTVL.

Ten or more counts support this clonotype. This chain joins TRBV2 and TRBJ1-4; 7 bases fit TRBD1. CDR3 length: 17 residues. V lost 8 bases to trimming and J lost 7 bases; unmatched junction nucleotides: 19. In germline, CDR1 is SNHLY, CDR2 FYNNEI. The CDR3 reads CASGGGRTGLFGEKLFF. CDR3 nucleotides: TGTGCCAGCGGGGGGGGCCGGACAGGACTTTTTGGTGAAAAACTGTTTTTT.

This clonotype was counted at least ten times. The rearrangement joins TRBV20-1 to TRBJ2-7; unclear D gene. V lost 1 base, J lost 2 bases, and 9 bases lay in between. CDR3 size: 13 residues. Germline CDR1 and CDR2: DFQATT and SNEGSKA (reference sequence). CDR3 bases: TGCAGTGCTAGAGTCGGCGGAACCTACGAGCAGTACTTC. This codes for CSARVGGTYEQYF.

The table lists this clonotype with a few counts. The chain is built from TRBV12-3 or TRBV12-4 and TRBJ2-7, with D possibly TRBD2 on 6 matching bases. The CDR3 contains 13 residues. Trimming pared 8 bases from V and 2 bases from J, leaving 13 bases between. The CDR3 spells CASGASATYEQYF. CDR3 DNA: TGTGCCAGCGGGGCTAGCGCTACCTACGAGCAGTACTTC.

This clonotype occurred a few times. The CDR3 nucleotides read TGTGCCAGCAGCCGGGACTCAGGGGGAGGCAATGAGCAGTTCTTC. This sequence encodes CASSRDSGGGNEQFF. The V call is TRBV5-4, the J call TRBJ2-1, with D maybe TRBD1 (7 bases). CDR1 and CDR2 (germline): SGHNT, YYREEE (reference sequence). This CDR3 is 15 amino acids long. V lost 4 bases and J lost 6, with 17 bases in between.

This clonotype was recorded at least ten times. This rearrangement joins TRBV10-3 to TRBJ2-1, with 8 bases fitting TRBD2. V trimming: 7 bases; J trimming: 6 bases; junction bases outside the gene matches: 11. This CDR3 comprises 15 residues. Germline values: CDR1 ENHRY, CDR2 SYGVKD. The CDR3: CAITEGTSEANEQFF. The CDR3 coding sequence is TGTGCCATCACCGAAGGGACTAGTGAGGCCAATGAGCAGTTCTTC.

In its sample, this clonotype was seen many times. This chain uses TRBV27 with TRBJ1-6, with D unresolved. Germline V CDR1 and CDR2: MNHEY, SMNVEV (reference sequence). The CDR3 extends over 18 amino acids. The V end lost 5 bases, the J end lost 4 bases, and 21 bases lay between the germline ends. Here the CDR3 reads CASSRVGPAYSYNSPLHF. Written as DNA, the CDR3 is TGTGCCAGCAGTAGAGTTGGGCCCGCATATTCGTATAATTCACCCCTCCACTTT.

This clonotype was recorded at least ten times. The CDR3 nucleotides read TGTGCCAGCAACCGGGACACGAACACTGAAGCTTTCTTT. The encoded protein is CASNRDTNTEAFF. The gene calls are TRBV7-2 and TRBJ1-1, with a tentative D call TRBD1 (6 bases). There are 13 residues in the CDR3. Trimming removed 7 bases from V and 1 base from J, with 10 bases in between. Germline loops: CDR1 SGHTA, CDR2 FQGNSA.

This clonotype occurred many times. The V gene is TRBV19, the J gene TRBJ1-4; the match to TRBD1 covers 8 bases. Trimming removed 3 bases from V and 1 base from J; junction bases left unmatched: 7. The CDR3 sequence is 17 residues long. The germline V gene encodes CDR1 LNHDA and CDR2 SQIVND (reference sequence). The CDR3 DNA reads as TGTGCCAGTAGTATGCCTCGACAGGGGATAACTAATGAAAAACTGTTTTTT. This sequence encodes CASSMPRQGITNEKLFF.

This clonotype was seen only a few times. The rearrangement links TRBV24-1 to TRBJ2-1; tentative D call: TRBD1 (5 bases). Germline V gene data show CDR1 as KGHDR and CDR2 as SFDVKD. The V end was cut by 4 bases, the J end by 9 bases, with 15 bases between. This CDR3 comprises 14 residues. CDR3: CATSDQGKVGEQFF. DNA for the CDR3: TGTGCCACCAGTGACCAGGGAAAGGTAGGTGAGCAGTTCTTC.

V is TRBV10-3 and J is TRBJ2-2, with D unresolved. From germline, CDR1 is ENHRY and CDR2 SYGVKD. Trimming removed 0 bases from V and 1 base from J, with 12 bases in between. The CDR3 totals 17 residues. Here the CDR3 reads CAISESTSNQNTGELFF. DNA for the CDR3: TGTGCCATCAGTGAGTCGACGAGCAACCAGAACACCGGGGAGCTGTTTTTT.